Listed below are T cell receptor beta chains from one sample, sequenced in a study of cytomegalovirus exposure and HLA in healthy donors. Clones were read by immunoSEQ multiplex PCR, and TCRdb kept only the in-frame ones, dropping some. The sample contains hundreds of thousands of clones, roughly 83% of which appear only once. Input material: PBMCs. The receptors come from a woman aged 18 to 35 in good health and CMV-seronegative. Both conserved end residues are part of each CDR3. A D gene is named only where the DNA matches it firmly. Rows give clone size only sometimes, using once, few, many, or a class for an expanded clone.

clone_size: -
j_call: TRBJ2-5
cdr3_length: 14
v_call: TRBV6-5
d_call: -
cdr3_aa: CASSYMQAQETQYF
cdr3_nt: TGTGCCAGCAGTTACATGCAAGCTCAAGAGACCCAGTACTTC

clone_size: -
j_call: TRBJ1-1
cdr3_length: 12
v_call: TRBV10-2
d_call: TRBD1
cdr3_aa: CASSGGQPEAFF
cdr3_nt: TGCGCCAGCAGTGGGGGACAGCCTGAAGCTTTCTTT

clone_size: -
j_call: TRBJ2-7
cdr3_length: 12
v_call: TRBV13
d_call: -
cdr3_aa: CASSFSSYEQYF
cdr3_nt: TGTGCCAGCAGCTTTAGCTCCTACGAGCAGTACTTC

clone_size: once
j_call: TRBJ2-3
cdr3_length: 14
v_call: TRBV5-1
d_call: -
cdr3_aa: CASMREGGTDTQYF
cdr3_nt: TGCGCCAGCATGAGGGAGGGGGGCACAGATACGCAGTATTTT

clone_size: -
j_call: TRBJ2-5
cdr3_length: 15
v_call: TRBV7-9
d_call: -
cdr3_aa: CASSLVGTSSGTQYF
cdr3_nt: TGTGCCAGCAGCTTAGTGGGAACTAGCTCCGGAACCCAGTACTTC

clone_size: -
j_call: TRBJ1-2
cdr3_length: 13
v_call: TRBV5-1
d_call: TRBD1
cdr3_aa: CASSLAQGDGYTF
cdr3_nt: TGCGCCAGCAGCTTGGCACAGGGGGACGGCTACACCTTC

clone_size: -
j_call: TRBJ1-5
cdr3_length: 16
v_call: TRBV7-8
d_call: TRBD1
cdr3_aa: CASSLTGVGGDQPQHF
cdr3_nt: TGTGCCAGCAGCCTTACAGGGGTGGGGGGAGATCAGCCCCAGCATTTT

clone_size: -
j_call: TRBJ2-7
cdr3_length: 15
v_call: TRBV6-5
d_call: -
cdr3_aa: CASRSAGVPADEQYF
cdr3_nt: TGTGCCAGCAGATCCGCAGGGGTCCCGGCCGACGAGCAGTACTTC

clone_size: once
j_call: TRBJ2-7
cdr3_length: 15
v_call: TRBV12-5
d_call: TRBD1
cdr3_aa: CASGLGQGSQYEQYF
cdr3_nt: TGTGCTAGTGGTTTGGGACAGGGCTCCCAGTACGAGCAGTACTTC

clone_size: -
j_call: TRBJ2-7
cdr3_length: 17
v_call: TRBV7-6
d_call: TRBD2
cdr3_aa: CASSPMIVASGSYEQYF
cdr3_nt: TGTGCCAGCAGCCCAATGATTGTTGCTAGCGGTTCCTACGAGCAGTACTTC

clone_size: -
j_call: TRBJ2-7
cdr3_length: 16
v_call: TRBV4-2
d_call: TRBD2
cdr3_aa: CASSPGLAGGPGEQYF
cdr3_nt: TGTGCCAGCAGCCCGGGACTAGCGGGAGGACCTGGGGAGCAGTACTTC

clone_size: -
j_call: TRBJ2-5
cdr3_length: 13
v_call: TRBV6-5
d_call: -
cdr3_aa: CASSSLLGETQYF
cdr3_nt: TGTGCCAGCAGTAGCCTCTTGGGGGAGACCCAGTACTTC

clone_size: few
j_call: TRBJ2-1
cdr3_length: 15
v_call: TRBV7-3
d_call: TRBD2
cdr3_aa: CASSRTSGSYNEQFF
cdr3_nt: TGTGCCAGCAGCCGCACTAGCGGCTCCTACAATGAGCAGTTCTTC

clone_size: -
j_call: TRBJ2-5
cdr3_length: 15
v_call: TRBV29-1
d_call: TRBD2
cdr3_aa: CSVGGGPERQETQYF
cdr3_nt: TGCAGCGTCGGGGGGGGACCCGAACGTCAAGAGACCCAGTACTTC

clone_size: few
j_call: TRBJ2-7
cdr3_length: 12
v_call: TRBV30
d_call: TRBD1
cdr3_aa: CAWSVRGREQYF
cdr3_nt: TGTGCCTGGAGTGTAAGGGGGCGAGAGCAGTACTTC

clone_size: -
j_call: TRBJ1-2
cdr3_length: 13
v_call: TRBV9
d_call: -
cdr3_aa: CASSVASTDGYTF
cdr3_nt: TGTGCCAGCAGCGTGGCCTCCACGGATGGCTACACCTTC

clone_size: -
j_call: TRBJ1-5
cdr3_length: 14
v_call: TRBV28
d_call: -
cdr3_aa: CASSLFGGHQPQHF
cdr3_nt: TGTGCCAGCAGTTTATTCGGGGGCCATCAGCCCCAGCATTTT

clone_size: -
j_call: TRBJ1-2
cdr3_length: 15
v_call: TRBV30
d_call: -
cdr3_aa: CAWSEGPPANYGYTF
cdr3_nt: TGTGCCTGGAGTGAGGGGCCACCAGCTAACTATGGCTACACCTTC

clone_size: -
j_call: TRBJ2-2
cdr3_length: 15
v_call: TRBV14
d_call: -
cdr3_aa: CASSQMRARTGELFF
cdr3_nt: TGTGCCAGCAGCCAAATGAGGGCGCGGACCGGGGAGCTGTTTTTT

clone_size: -
j_call: TRBJ2-1
cdr3_length: 12
v_call: TRBV2
d_call: -
cdr3_aa: CASIGQFNEQFF
cdr3_nt: TGTGCCAGCATCGGACAGTTCAATGAGCAGTTCTTC

clone_size: -
j_call: TRBJ1-2
cdr3_length: 18
v_call: TRBV9
d_call: -
cdr3_aa: CASSPHNRVQGSNYGYTF
cdr3_nt: TGTGCCAGCAGCCCCCATAACCGTGTACAGGGATCTAACTATGGCTACACCTTC

clone_size: -
j_call: TRBJ2-2
cdr3_length: 13
v_call: TRBV29-1
d_call: -
cdr3_aa: CSVGDGNTGELFF
cdr3_nt: TGCAGCGTTGGGGACGGGAACACCGGGGAGCTGTTTTTT

clone_size: -
j_call: TRBJ2-7
cdr3_length: 15
v_call: TRBV27
d_call: TRBD1
cdr3_aa: CASSSPGGSSYEQYF
cdr3_nt: TGTGCCAGCAGTTCCCCAGGGGGCAGTTCCTACGAGCAGTACTTC

clone_size: many
j_call: TRBJ2-1
cdr3_length: 14
v_call: TRBV30
d_call: -
cdr3_aa: CAWSTERGGNEQFF
cdr3_nt: TGTGCCTGGAGCACTGAACGGGGTGGGAATGAGCAGTTCTTC

clone_size: -
j_call: TRBJ2-3
cdr3_length: 13
v_call: TRBV7-2
d_call: -
cdr3_aa: CASSLRSARPQYF
cdr3_nt: TGTGCCAGCAGCTTACGATCCGCGCGGCCGCAGTATTTT

clone_size: -
j_call: TRBJ2-1
cdr3_length: 14
v_call: TRBV29-1
d_call: -
cdr3_aa: CSVERGSSYNEQFF
cdr3_nt: TGCAGCGTTGAACGGGGGAGCTCCTACAATGAGCAGTTCTTC

clone_size: -
j_call: TRBJ1-1
cdr3_length: 13
v_call: TRBV7-8
d_call: -
cdr3_aa: CASSLVGRTEAFF
cdr3_nt: TGTGCCAGCAGCTTGGTGGGCCGCACTGAAGCTTTCTTT

clone_size: -
j_call: TRBJ2-5
cdr3_length: 13
v_call: TRBV7-6
d_call: TRBD1
cdr3_aa: CASRTTGGSTQYF
cdr3_nt: TGTGCCAGCAGAACTACAGGGGGTTCGACCCAGTACTTC

clone_size: -
j_call: TRBJ2-7
cdr3_length: 14
v_call: TRBV19
d_call: TRBD1
cdr3_aa: CATRTGPLLEEQYF
cdr3_nt: TGTGCCACGAGGACAGGGCCCCTTTTGGAGGAGCAGTACTTC

clone_size: -
j_call: TRBJ1-2
cdr3_length: 14
v_call: TRBV19
d_call: TRBD1
cdr3_aa: CASSPGTVVKGYTF
cdr3_nt: TGTGCCAGTAGTCCGGGGACAGTGGTGAAGGGCTACACCTTC

clone_size: -
j_call: TRBJ2-7
cdr3_length: 15
v_call: TRBV27
d_call: -
cdr3_aa: CASSLIGPPTYEQYF
cdr3_nt: TGTGCCAGCAGTTTAATCGGGCCCCCCACCTACGAGCAGTACTTC

clone_size: -
j_call: TRBJ2-1
cdr3_length: 13
v_call: TRBV30
d_call: -
cdr3_aa: CAWSVDFLNEQFF
cdr3_nt: TGTGCCTGGAGTGTAGACTTCCTCAATGAGCAGTTCTTC

clone_size: -
j_call: TRBJ2-1
cdr3_length: 13
v_call: TRBV30
d_call: -
cdr3_aa: CAWAGAVYNEQFF
cdr3_nt: TGTGCCTGGGCGGGGGCGGTCTACAATGAGCAGTTCTTC

clone_size: -
j_call: TRBJ2-5
cdr3_length: 13
v_call: TRBV29-1
d_call: TRBD1
cdr3_aa: CSVGRGRRETQYF
cdr3_nt: TGCAGCGTTGGCAGGGGGCGCAGGGAGACCCAGTACTTC

clone_size: few
j_call: TRBJ2-1
cdr3_length: 13
v_call: TRBV28
d_call: TRBD1
cdr3_aa: CASSSRTGNEQFF
cdr3_nt: TGTGCCAGCAGTTCCCGGACAGGGAATGAGCAGTTCTTC

clone_size: -
j_call: TRBJ2-7
cdr3_length: 15
v_call: TRBV2
d_call: TRBD2
cdr3_aa: CASSDLLAGGYEQYF
cdr3_nt: TGTGCCAGCAGTGACCTACTAGCGGGAGGATACGAGCAGTACTTC

clone_size: few
j_call: TRBJ1-2
cdr3_length: 15
v_call: TRBV7-2
d_call: -
cdr3_aa: CASSPQGGLDYGYTF
cdr3_nt: TGTGCCAGCAGCCCACAGGGTGGATTGGACTATGGCTACACCTTC

clone_size: -
j_call: TRBJ2-2
cdr3_length: 14
v_call: TRBV27
d_call: TRBD1
cdr3_aa: CASRSTGVPGELFF
cdr3_nt: TGTGCCAGCAGGTCAACAGGGGTACCCGGGGAGCTGTTTTTT

clone_size: -
j_call: TRBJ1-1
cdr3_length: 16
v_call: TRBV29-1
d_call: TRBD1
cdr3_aa: CSVPRAGGRGRTEAFF
cdr3_nt: TGCAGCGTCCCCCGGGCCGGCGGCAGGGGGCGAACTGAAGCTTTCTTT

clone_size: -
j_call: TRBJ2-7
cdr3_length: 13
v_call: TRBV2
d_call: -
cdr3_aa: CASSAGFTYEQYF
cdr3_nt: TGTGCCAGCAGCGCAGGGTTCACCTACGAGCAGTACTTC

clone_size: few
j_call: TRBJ1-5
cdr3_length: 14
v_call: TRBV2
d_call: -
cdr3_aa: CASSGRTSNQPQHF
cdr3_nt: TGTGCCAGCAGTGGGAGGACAAGCAATCAGCCCCAGCATTTT

clone_size: -
j_call: TRBJ2-7
cdr3_length: 15
v_call: TRBV6-6
d_call: -
cdr3_aa: CASSGRRGSTYEQYF
cdr3_nt: TGTGCCAGCAGCGGGCGCAGGGGCTCTACCTACGAGCAGTACTTC

clone_size: few
j_call: TRBJ1-2
cdr3_length: 14
v_call: TRBV4-1
d_call: -
cdr3_aa: CASSQDYEIPGYTF
cdr3_nt: TGCGCCAGCAGCCAAGATTACGAGATCCCGGGCTACACCTTC

clone_size: -
j_call: TRBJ1-2
cdr3_length: 14
v_call: TRBV5-1
d_call: -
cdr3_aa: CASSLAEGRGGYTF
cdr3_nt: TGCGCCAGCAGCCTGGCGGAGGGTCGGGGCGGCTACACCTTC

clone_size: once
j_call: TRBJ2-5
cdr3_length: 16
v_call: TRBV27
d_call: TRBD2
cdr3_aa: CASSLLAGLRRETQYF
cdr3_nt: TGTGCCAGCAGTTTATTAGCGGGGTTGAGACGGGAGACCCAGTACTTC

clone_size: -
j_call: TRBJ2-1
cdr3_length: 17
v_call: TRBV5-1
d_call: TRBD2
cdr3_aa: CASSLGPRAGDANEQFF
cdr3_nt: TGCGCCAGCAGCTTGGGTCCTAGAGCGGGGGACGCCAATGAGCAGTTCTTC

clone_size: -
j_call: TRBJ1-5
cdr3_length: 14
v_call: TRBV27
d_call: -
cdr3_aa: CASSPRTDNQPQHF
cdr3_nt: TGTGCCAGCAGTCCCCGGACAGACAATCAGCCCCAGCATTTT

clone_size: once
j_call: TRBJ2-7
cdr3_length: 14
v_call: TRBV9
d_call: -
cdr3_aa: CASSVVPYSYEQYF
cdr3_nt: TGTGCCAGCAGCGTAGTTCCATACTCCTACGAGCAGTACTTC

clone_size: -
j_call: TRBJ1-5
cdr3_length: 13
v_call: TRBV10-2
d_call: -
cdr3_aa: CASRRAAGGPQHF
cdr3_nt: TGCGCCAGCAGAAGGGCGGCCGGAGGGCCCCAGCATTTT

clone_size: -
j_call: TRBJ2-2
cdr3_length: 16
v_call: TRBV30
d_call: TRBD2
cdr3_aa: CAWSRGTRLNTGELFF
cdr3_nt: TGTGCCTGGAGCCGTGGGACTAGGCTGAACACCGGGGAGCTGTTTTTT

clone_size: -
j_call: TRBJ2-1
cdr3_length: 16
v_call: TRBV4-1
d_call: -
cdr3_aa: CASSQGGGSSYNEQFF
cdr3_nt: TGCGCCAGCAGCCAGGGTGGAGGGAGCTCCTACAATGAGCAGTTCTTC

clone_size: -
j_call: TRBJ2-7
cdr3_length: 16
v_call: TRBV5-3
d_call: TRBD2
cdr3_aa: CARSLGLAGPYYEQYF
cdr3_nt: TGTGCCAGAAGCCTGGGACTAGCGGGACCTTACTACGAGCAGTACTTC